The clone carrying this T cell receptor beta chain showed up just a few times. PCR amplification relied on 60 Vbeta primers (plus 13 Jbeta primers). Authors' analysis steps: Unique TCR beta chains totaled 80 million to 100 million in a later count, with approximately 11 million of them shared. The repertoire was sequenced with immunoSEQ multiplex PCR; TCRdb's copy has only in-frame clones and lacks some. The DNA was the basis for D and trimming; V, J and clone size are from that table. The data hold about 140,000 clones, with roughly 70% observed a single time. This sample is part of a study of cytomegalovirus exposure and HLA in healthy donors. Overall study context: Among roughly 180 million T cells, an earlier analysis found around 100 million unique TCR beta sequences.

With 4 bases clipped from V and 8 bases from J, the junction kept 10 bases outside the gene matches. This CDR3 region has 16 residues. CDR1 is MGHRA and CDR2 is YSYEKL in the germline V gene. Participants comprised healthy donors of bone marrow. The rearrangement uses TRBV4-1 and TRBJ1-6; 8 bases are a match to TRBD1. This clonotype was obtained from a human donor in good health. Sequencing was carried out using PBMCs. The CDR3 DNA sequence: TGCGCCAGCAGCCGACCCTCACAGGGGGGCCATTCACCCCTCCACTTT. Translating it yields CASSRPSQGGHSPLHF.